This passage covers 30 T cell receptor beta chains from one sample sequenced in a study of T cells in Graves' hyperthyroidism and ophthalmopathy. Amplified TCR beta CDR3 regions came from RNA transcripts. HTBI primers were employed in a first-round RT-PCR of the TCR CDR3. From the multiplex PCR reads, TCRdb called clonotypes with MiXCR, one entry per CDR3 protein. The data show 410,000 or so distinct CDR3 sequences, roughly 15% seen once. The sequenced material came from blood. These receptors came from a man between 18 and 35 years old with Graves' ophthalmopathy.

This clonotype was picked up a small number of times. The chain recombines TRBV5-5 with TRBJ2-7, with D perhaps assigned TRBD1 or TRBD2 (5 bases each). V lost 0 bases and J lost 0, with 10 bases in between. The CDR3 runs to 15 residues. Looked up from germline, CDR1 is SGHKS and CDR2 is YYEKEE (reference sequence). The DNA for the CDR3 is TGTGCCAGCAGCTTGGTGCTGGGGGACTCCTACGAGCAGTACTTC. It yields the protein CASSLVLGDSYEQYF. Full variable domain (outside the CDR3, taken from reference TRBV5-5 and TRBJ2-7): DAGVTQSPTHLIKTRGQQVTLRCSPISGHKSVSWYQQVLGQGPQFIFQYYEKEERGRGNFPDRFSARQFPNYSSELNVNALLLGDSALYLCASSLVLGDSYEQYFGPGTRLTVT.

The gene calls are TRBV6-1 and TRBJ1-2, with TRBD1 identical over 9 bases. The CDR3 totals 13 residues. V trimming: 3 bases; J trimming: 8 bases; junction bases outside the gene matches: 4. Germline CDR1 reads MNHNS; CDR2 reads SASEGT. CDR3 protein: CASSEGTGRGYTF. The CDR3 DNA reads TGTGCCAGCAGTGAGGGGACAGGGCGGGGCTACACCTTC.

In its sample, this clonotype was seen once. The rearrangement links TRBV12-3 or TRBV12-4 to TRBJ2-1; perhaps TRBD1 as D (5 bases). This CDR3 contains 13 residues. Deletions cut 4 bases from V and 7 bases from J, with 11 bases between. The CDR3 is CASSYSNRNEQFF. In nucleotides, the CDR3 is TGTGCCAGCAGTTACTCAAACAGGAATGAGCAGTTCTTC.

This clonotype was counted many times. The V call is TRBV12-3 or TRBV12-4, the J call TRBJ1-2; 10 nucleotides agree with TRBD1. The CDR3 runs 14 residues. With 6 bases clipped from V and 4 bases from J, the junction kept 5 bases outside the gene matches. The CDR3 region has the DNA TGTGCCAGCAGACGGACAGGGGGTAGCTATGGCTACACCTTC. This codes for CASRRTGGSYGYTF.

This clonotype was seen a handful of times. This chain links TRBV12-3 or TRBV12-4 with TRBJ1-3, with a weak D call TRBD1 (6 bases). Trimming removed 11 bases at V and 0 bases at J, with 14 bases between. The CDR3 runs 14 residues. CDR3 amino acids: CAWPDRPSGNTIYF. The CDR3 nucleotides read TGTGCCTGGCCTGACAGGCCCTCTGGAAACACCATATATTTT.

The rearrangement joins TRBV7-8 to TRBJ1-2; 9 nucleotides match TRBD1. The germline CDR1 and CDR2 sequences are SGHVS and FQNEAQ. Trimming removed 5 bases from V and 8 bases from J; junction bases left unmatched: 12. The CDR3 contains 15 residues. CDR3 in amino acids: CASSLVGQGYKGYTF. As DNA, the CDR3 is TGTGCCAGCAGCCTAGTGGGACAGGGCTACAAAGGCTACACCTTC. Based on the CDR3 plus reference TRBV7-8 and TRBJ1-2, the full variable domain is GAGVSQSPRYKVAKRGQDVALRCDPISGHVSLFWYQQALGQGPEFLTYFQNEAQLDKSGLPSDRFFAERPEGSVSTLKIQRTQQEDSAVYLCASSLVGQGYKGYTFGSGTRLTVV.

V is TRBV27 and J is TRBJ2-1; 14 bases match TRBD2. The V gene end was trimmed by 4 bases and the J gene end by 6 bases; junction bases not matched to a gene: 8. Per the germline V gene, CDR1 is MNHEY and CDR2 is SMNVEV (reference sequence). CDR3 size: 17 residues. In DNA, the CDR3 is TGTGCCAGCAGTTCTTCCGGGACTAGCGGGGGAGGCAATGAGCAGTTCTTC. It translates to CASSSSGTSGGGNEQFF.

Many counts were recorded for this clonotype. The chain links TRBV12-3 or TRBV12-4 to TRBJ2-1; D is undetermined. V was clipped by 1 base and J by 14 bases, with 9 bases between them. The CDR3 sequence is 11 residues long. CDR3 region: CASSLGPTEFF. For the CDR3, the DNA is TGTGCCAGCAGTTTAGGCCCCACGGAGTTCTTC.

On this clonotype: With a much larger clone just one base away, this may be a read error. The chain combines TRBV20-1 with TRBJ2-2; D is uncertain. In germline, CDR1 is DFQATT, CDR2 SNEGSKA (reference sequence). There are 13 residues in the CDR3. CDR3 DNA sequence: TGCCGTGCTAGAGATAAGGGTACCGGGGAGCTGTTTTTT. As protein: CRARDKGTGELFF.

This clonotype was recorded at least ten times. This sequence joins TRBV5-1 and TRBJ2-2; D uncertain. This CDR3 has 15 residues. The germline V gene has CDR1 SGHRS and CDR2 YFSETQ. Trimming pared 4 bases from V and 4 bases from J, leaving 14 bases between. The CDR3 DNA reads TGCGCCAGCAGCAGACCGGACCTCCTCACCGGGGAGCTGTTTTTT. Protein product: CASSRPDLLTGELFF.

This clonotype showed up many times. The chain recombines TRBV2 with TRBJ2-7, with D perhaps assigned TRBD1 or TRBD2 (5 bases each). The length of the CDR3 is 16 residues. Germline V lookup: CDR1 SNHLY, CDR2 FYNNEI. V lost 1 base to trimming and J lost 6 bases, with 19 bases between them. This CDR3 is CASSEDGGVRVAEQYF. CDR3 DNA sequence: TGTGCCAGCAGTGAAGATGGGGGAGTGAGGGTGGCCGAGCAGTACTTC.

This clonotype appeared a few times. The chain combines TRBV7-2 with TRBJ1-2; 8 nucleotides agree with TRBD1. CDR3 length equals 18 residues. The junction had 18 bases not matched to a gene; V was cut back by 6 bases and J by 3 bases. Germline-derived CDR1 and CDR2 are SGHTA and FQGNSA. As DNA, the CDR3 is TGTGCCAGCAGTGTTAACAGGGGGACCCCTACCAACCACTATGGCTACACCTTC. Its protein is CASSVNRGTPTNHYGYTF.

There are many counts of this clonotype. The V and J genes are TRBV2 and TRBJ2-1; D is ambiguous. Per germline, CDR1 SNHLY and CDR2 FYNNEI. This CDR3 region has 11 residues. Trimming stripped 4 bases from V and 8 bases from J, with 6 bases between. The chain's CDR3 is CASSARHEQFF. DNA for the CDR3: TGTGCCAGCAGTGCCCGCCATGAGCAGTTCTTC.

This clonotype is a singleton in its sample. A much larger clone lies one base from this, so it may be a read error. V gene TRBV12-3 or TRBV12-4 combines with J gene TRBJ1-4; D gene ambiguous. CDR3 size: 13 residues. The V end was cut by 8 bases, the J end by 8 bases, with 15 bases between. The CDR3 region is CASQAVTIEKLFF. The CDR3 DNA reads TGTGCCAGCCAGGCCGTGACTATCGAAAAACTGTTTTTT.

This clonotype was counted ten times or more. This chain connects TRBV12-3 or TRBV12-4 to TRBJ1-2; D gene ambiguous. This CDR3 comprises 13 residues. Trimming cost V 6 bases and J 3 bases, with 11 bases left between them. The CDR3 is CASRADLDYGYTF. CDR3 in DNA: TGTGCCAGCAGAGCCGATCTAGACTATGGCTACACCTTC.

This clonotype was seen at least ten times. The chain has TRBV20-1 and TRBJ2-7; 9 bases are a match to TRBD1. The germline CDR1 and CDR2 sequences are DFQATT and SNEGSKA (reference sequence). The CDR3 is made up of 15 amino acids. After removal of 0 bases from V and 0 bases from J, the junction contained 3 bases not matched to a gene. DNA for the CDR3: TGCAGTGCTAGAGAGGCGGACAGGGGCTCCTACGAGCAGTACTTC. As protein: CSAREADRGSYEQYF.

The table lists this clonotype with many counts. J is TRBJ2-1 and V is TRBV7-9; D possibly uses TRBD1 or TRBD2 (5 bases each). This CDR3 is 15 amino acids long. Germline CDR1 reads SEHNR; CDR2 reads FQNEAQ (reference sequence). V was shortened by 5 bases and J by 4 bases, with 15 bases between the two germline ends. The DNA for the CDR3 is TGTGCCAGCAGCCCGCAGGGAGAAGGGTACAATGAGCAGTTCTTC. It specifies CASSPQGEGYNEQFF.

This clonotype was seen ten or more times. The chain employs TRBV30 and TRBJ1-4; D ambiguous. This CDR3 is built from 13 residues. Germline V gives CDR1 GTSNPN, CDR2 SVGIG (reference sequence). Trimming left V 2 bases short and J 8 bases short, with 12 bases between. The CDR3 here is CAWSLQAQEKLFF. CDR3 DNA sequence: TGTGCCTGGAGTCTCCAGGCCCAGGAAAAACTGTTTTTT. Filled out from reference TRBV30 and TRBJ1-4, the complete variable domain reads SQTIHQWPATLVQPVGSPLSLECTVEGTSNPNLYWYRQAAGRGLQLLFYSVGIGQISSEVPQNLSASRPQDRQFILSSKKLLLSDSGFYLCAWSLQAQEKLFFGSGTQLSVL.

This clonotype has at least ten counts. The chain is built from TRBV3-1 and TRBJ2-3, with 10 positions matching TRBD2. Germline assignment: CDR1 LGHDT and CDR2 YNNKEL (reference sequence). This CDR3 is 16 amino acids long. The trim removed 2 bases at V and 5 bases at J, leaving 7 bases unmatched. The CDR3 loop is CASSQSLAGEEDTQYF. The CDR3 region has the DNA TGTGCCAGCAGCCAAAGCCTAGCGGGGGAGGAAGATACGCAGTATTTT.

Ten or more counts support this clonotype. This chain's CDR3 is CASSFGQGQPQHF. The CDR3 nucleotides read TGTGCCAGCAGCTTCGGGCAGGGTCAGCCCCAGCATTTT. This chain links TRBV7-8 with TRBJ1-5; D may be TRBD1 (5 bases). The CDR3 runs 13 residues. V was cut by 3 bases and J by 6 bases, with 9 bases left in between. Germline V gene sequence: CDR1 SGHVS, CDR2 FQNEAQ.

This clonotype showed up many times. This sequence joins TRBV3-1 and TRBJ2-3, with D perhaps TRBD2 (5 bases). V lost 1 base, J lost 2 bases, and 10 bases lay in between. This CDR3 is 15 amino acids long. CDR1 LGHDT and CDR2 YNNKEL come from the germline V gene (reference sequence). The CDR3 DNA follows: TGTGCCAGCAGCCAAGCGGGAACCCTCACAGATACGCAGTATTTT. It is translated as CASSQAGTLTDTQYF.

This clonotype was counted at least ten times. This chain uses TRBV29-1 with TRBJ1-2; perhaps TRBD1 as D (5 bases). CDR3 length: 12 residues. CDR1 SQVTM and CDR2 ANQGSEA come from the germline V gene. V lost 4 bases to trimming and J lost 7 bases, with 13 bases between them. As DNA, the CDR3 is TGCAGCGTTGCGGGGCTTCACGCTGGCTACACCTTC. Translated, it gives CSVAGLHAGYTF.

This clonotype was recorded many times. The chain recombines TRBV7-2 with TRBJ1-1; tentatively, D is TRBD1 (6 bases). V was shortened by 2 bases and J by 0 bases, with 10 bases between the two germline ends. CDR1 and CDR2 (germline): SGHTA, FQGNSA. The CDR3 covers 15 residues. The CDR3 DNA reads TGTGCCAGCAGCTTAACAGGGTTCATGAACACTGAAGCTTTCTTT. Protein sequence: CASSLTGFMNTEAFF.

This clonotype occurred many times. The rearrangement uses TRBV29-1 and TRBJ2-2; D not certain. The CDR3 sequence is 13 residues long. Deletions cut 6 bases from V and 6 bases from J, with 14 bases between. Germline loops: CDR1 SQVTM, CDR2 ANQGSEA. In DNA form, the CDR3 reads TGCAGCGTAACCCTTACCCTCGCCGGGGAGCTGTTTTTT. Translated: CSVTLTLAGELFF.

The sample holds a few counts of this clonotype. V usage is TRBV18 and J usage is TRBJ2-3; 10 bases fit TRBD1. V trimming: 3 bases; J trimming: 4 bases; junction bases outside the gene matches: 7. There are 16 residues in the CDR3. The V gene's germline CDR1 is KGHSH and CDR2 LQKENI. The DNA for the CDR3 is TGTGCCAGCTCACCCACCGGGACAGGGGTGGCAGATACGCAGTATTTT. This translates into CASSPTGTGVADTQYF.

This clonotype was counted ten times or more. The V gene is TRBV5-1, the J gene TRBJ1-2, with 7 bases aligning to TRBD1. CDR3 length: 15 residues. Losses at the gene ends were 1 base for V and 4 bases for J; bases not matched to a gene: 7. CDR1 and CDR2 (germline): SGHRS, YFSETQ. The CDR3 DNA reads as TGCGCCAGCAGCTTGCTACAGGGGCTCCTCTATGGCTACACCTTC. This encodes CASSLLQGLLYGYTF.

This clonotype was detected many times. This chain uses TRBV5-1 with TRBJ2-5, with 16 bases fitting TRBD2. Germline values: CDR1 SGHRS, CDR2 YFSETQ. Trimming removed 4 bases from V and 5 bases from J; junction bases left unmatched: 8. The CDR3 contains 17 residues. The DNA for the CDR3 is TGCGCCAGCAGCCCGGGACTAGCGGGAGGGCCACTGGAGACCCAGTACTTC. Its translation: CASSPGLAGGPLETQYF.

The chain is built from TRBV6-9 and TRBJ2-5; 8 bases are a match to TRBD2. Unmatched junction bases numbered 9, after V lost 3 bases and J lost 3 bases. Per germline, CDR1 MNHGY and CDR2 SVAAGI. The CDR3 runs to 16 residues. This CDR3 is CASSYLAGGGEETQYF. The CDR3 DNA follows: TGTGCCAGCAGTTACTTGGCGGGGGGCGGAGAAGAGACCCAGTACTTC.

This clonotype has a count of ten or more. The rearrangement links TRBV12-3 or TRBV12-4 to TRBJ2-7, with TRBD2 matching over 9 bases. CDR3 length: 14 residues. V gave up 6 bases and J gave up 2 bases; unmatched junction bases: 5. The CDR3 loop reads CASRRGGGAYEQYF. The DNA of the CDR3 is TGTGCCAGCAGGCGGGGGGGGGGAGCCTACGAGCAGTACTTC.

This clonotype was seen many times. The J gene is TRBJ2-5, the V gene TRBV3-1; 9 bases align to TRBD2. The ends lost 0 bases at V and 6 bases at J; junction bases unmatched: 5. The CDR3 has 15 residues. Germline CDR1 is LGHDT and CDR2 is YNNKEL (reference sequence). The CDR3 spells CASSQDPSGVQTQYF. In DNA, the CDR3 is TGTGCCAGCAGCCAAGATCCTAGCGGGGTACAGACCCAGTACTTC.